This T cell receptor beta chain came from a study of T cell changes during pregnancy in multiple sclerosis. This clone was detected a few times. The CDR3 loop spans 13 amino acids. With 1 base removed from V and 7 bases from J, the gap between germline ends came to 12 bases. Germline V lookup: CDR1 SGHDT, CDR2 YYEEEE. Libraries were prepared by immunoSEQ multiplex PCR; TCRdb keeps only in-frame clonotypes and omits some of them. Of around 50,000 clones in the sample, roughly 90% were seen once. This material consisted of CD4+ T cells from peripheral blood mononuclear cells, taken after pregnancy. The clonotype comes from a female donor in good health, enrolled as a control in a pregnancy study. V is TRBV5-6 and J is TRBJ2-7; D is unresolved. The CDR3 region has the DNA TGTGCCAGCAGCTTGATCTCGGGTGGGGAGCAGTACTTC. It codes for CASSLISGGEQYF. The variable domain in full, completed from reference TRBV5-6 and TRBJ2-7, reads DAGVTQSPTHLIKTRGQQVTLRCSPKSGHDTVSWYQQALGQGPQFIFQYYEEEERQRGNFPDRFSGHQFPNYSSELNVNALLLGDSALYLCASSLISGGEQYFGPGTRLTVT.